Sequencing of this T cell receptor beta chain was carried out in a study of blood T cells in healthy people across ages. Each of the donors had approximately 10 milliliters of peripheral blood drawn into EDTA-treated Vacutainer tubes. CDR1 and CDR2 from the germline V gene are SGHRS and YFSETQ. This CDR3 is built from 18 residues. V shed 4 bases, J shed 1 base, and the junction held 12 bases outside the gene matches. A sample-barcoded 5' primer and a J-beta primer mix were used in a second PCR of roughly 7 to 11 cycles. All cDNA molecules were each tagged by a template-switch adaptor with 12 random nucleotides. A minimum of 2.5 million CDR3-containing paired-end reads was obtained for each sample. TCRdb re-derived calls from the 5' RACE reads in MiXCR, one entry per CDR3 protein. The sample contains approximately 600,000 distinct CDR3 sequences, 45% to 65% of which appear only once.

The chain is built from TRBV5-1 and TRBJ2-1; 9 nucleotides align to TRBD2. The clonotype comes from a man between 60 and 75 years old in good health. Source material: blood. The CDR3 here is CASSPAGGGAGSYNEQFF. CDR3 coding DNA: TGCGCCAGCAGCCCAGCCGGCGGGGGGGCCGGATCCTACAATGAGCAGTTCTTC.